A selection of T cell receptor beta chains follows, all from one sample in a study of glioma-infiltrating T cells after dendritic cell vaccination. Here immunoSEQ multiplex PCR was the method, and the copy in TCRdb shows in-frame clones only, minus some. The sample lists 85,000 to 100,000 clones; 75% to 85% were seen once. The source was blood, collected after dendritic cell vaccination. The receptors come from a human donor with glioblastoma. Each CDR3 is given with its conserved first and last residue. A D gene is named only where the DNA matches it firmly. A clone size is listed for some rows: how often the clone was seen (once, few, many), or a class if it is expanded.

clone size: .; D gene: TRBD1; V gene: TRBV6-6; J gene: TRBJ1-1; CDR3 protein: CASSTQGPHTEAFF; CDR3 DNA: TGTGCCAGCAGTACACAGGGGCCACACACTGAAGCTTTCTTT
clone size: .; D gene: TRBD1; V gene: TRBV5-1; J gene: TRBJ2-1; CDR3 protein: CASSLGTGGRDEQFF; CDR3 DNA: TGCGCCAGCAGCTTAGGGACAGGGGGTAGGGATGAGCAGTTCTTC
clone size: .; D gene: TRBD1; V gene: TRBV5-6; J gene: TRBJ2-1; CDR3 protein: CASSSDRGVGLRNEQFF; CDR3 DNA: TGTGCCAGCAGCTCCGACAGGGGCGTTGGGTTGAGGAATGAGCAGTTCTTC
clone size: .; D gene: .; V gene: TRBV2; J gene: TRBJ1-1; CDR3 protein: CASSETGAEAFF; CDR3 DNA: TGTGCCAGCAGTGAAACGGGAGCTGAAGCTTTCTTT
clone size: .; D gene: .; V gene: TRBV9; J gene: TRBJ2-2; CDR3 protein: CASDQGIKTGELFF; CDR3 DNA: TGTGCCAGCGACCAGGGGATTAAAACCGGGGAGCTGTTTTTT
clone size: .; D gene: .; V gene: TRBV5-1; J gene: TRBJ1-1; CDR3 protein: CASSFNSHTEAFF; CDR3 DNA: TGCGCCAGCAGCTTTAACTCGCATACTGAAGCTTTCTTT
clone size: few; D gene: TRBD2; V gene: TRBV13; J gene: TRBJ2-5; CDR3 protein: CASSARPGLASQVSETQYF; CDR3 DNA: TGTGCCAGCAGCGCCCGACCGGGACTAGCGTCCCAAGTGTCGGAGACCCAGTACTTC
clone size: .; D gene: TRBD1; V gene: TRBV7-2; J gene: TRBJ1-5; CDR3 protein: CASSSDRGSNQPQHF; CDR3 DNA: TGTGCCAGCAGCTCGGACAGGGGAAGCAATCAGCCCCAGCATTTT
clone size: .; D gene: .; V gene: TRBV15; J gene: TRBJ2-1; CDR3 protein: CATSRVAGLSPYNEQFF; CDR3 DNA: TGTGCCACCAGCAGAGTCGCGGGACTTTCTCCCTACAATGAGCAGTTCTTC
clone size: .; D gene: .; V gene: TRBV5-4; J gene: TRBJ2-2; CDR3 protein: CASSWGRSGRGTGELFF; CDR3 DNA: TGTGCCAGCAGCTGGGGGCGCAGCGGCCGAGGGACCGGGGAGCTGTTTTTT
clone size: .; D gene: TRBD1; V gene: TRBV6-1; J gene: TRBJ1-2; CDR3 protein: CASSATGGKNYGYTF; CDR3 DNA: TGTGCCAGCAGTGCGACAGGGGGCAAAAACTATGGCTACACCTTC
clone size: once; D gene: .; V gene: TRBV6-1; J gene: TRBJ1-2; CDR3 protein: CASGGDLARGGGYTF; CDR3 DNA: TGTGCCAGCGGGGGGGATCTCGCCAGGGGAGGTGGCTACACCTTC
clone size: .; D gene: .; V gene: TRBV11-2; J gene: TRBJ1-1; CDR3 protein: CASSHNRETEAFF; CDR3 DNA: TGTGCCAGCAGCCATAACAGGGAGACTGAAGCTTTCTTT
clone size: few; D gene: TRBD1; V gene: TRBV5-1; J gene: TRBJ1-1; CDR3 protein: CASSLGQGGTEAFF; CDR3 DNA: TGCGCCAGCAGCTTGGGACAGGGTGGGACTGAAGCTTTCTTT
clone size: .; D gene: .; V gene: TRBV14; J gene: TRBJ1-2; CDR3 protein: CASSRDTNYGYTF; CDR3 DNA: TGTGCCAGCAGTCGGGACACCAACTATGGCTACACCTTC
clone size: once; D gene: TRBD1; V gene: TRBV9; J gene: TRBJ2-2; CDR3 protein: CASRKQGQAGELFF; CDR3 DNA: TGTGCCAGCAGGAAGCAGGGACAGGCCGGGGAGCTGTTTTTT
clone size: .; D gene: .; V gene: TRBV5-5; J gene: TRBJ2-7; CDR3 protein: CASSPRYEQYF; CDR3 DNA: TGTGCCAGCAGCCCGCGGTACGAGCAGTACTTC
clone size: .; D gene: TRBD2; V gene: TRBV9; J gene: TRBJ2-1; CDR3 protein: CASSLRLAGDRHPYNEQFF; CDR3 DNA: TGTGCCAGCAGCTTACGACTAGCGGGGGACCGACACCCTTACAATGAGCAGTTCTTC
clone size: .; D gene: .; V gene: TRBV2; J gene: TRBJ2-3; CDR3 protein: CASSEEGQRTDTQYF; CDR3 DNA: TGTGCCAGCAGTGAAGAAGGACAGAGAACAGATACGCAGTATTTT
clone size: .; D gene: TRBD2; V gene: TRBV7-9; J gene: TRBJ2-1; CDR3 protein: CASSLRTSGEIYNEQFF; CDR3 DNA: TGTGCCAGCAGCCTCAGGACTAGCGGGGAAATCTACAATGAGCAGTTCTTC
clone size: .; D gene: .; V gene: TRBV2; J gene: TRBJ1-2; CDR3 protein: CASSKYEQAFYGYTF; CDR3 DNA: TGTGCCAGCAGTAAATACGAACAGGCGTTCTATGGCTACACCTTC
clone size: .; D gene: .; V gene: TRBV6-1; J gene: TRBJ2-7; CDR3 protein: CASRTGSLYEQYF; CDR3 DNA: TGTGCCAGTCGTACAGGGAGTTTGTACGAGCAGTACTTC
clone size: .; D gene: .; V gene: TRBV5-1; J gene: TRBJ2-2; CDR3 protein: CASSLVGGGELFF; CDR3 DNA: TGCGCCAGCAGCTTGGTCGGCGGCGGGGAGCTGTTTTTT
clone size: once; D gene: TRBD2; V gene: TRBV4-1; J gene: TRBJ2-5; CDR3 protein: CASSPLNGGANLETQYF; CDR3 DNA: TGCGCCAGCAGCCCTCTGAACGGGGGGGCCAATCTGGAGACCCAGTACTTC
clone size: .; D gene: TRBD1; V gene: TRBV5-6; J gene: TRBJ1-5; CDR3 protein: CASSYYGTGNLQPQHF; CDR3 DNA: TGTGCCAGCAGCTACTATGGGACAGGTAATCTTCAGCCCCAGCATTTT
clone size: few; D gene: TRBD2; V gene: TRBV7-2; J gene: TRBJ2-3; CDR3 protein: CASSLLTSGKADTQYF; CDR3 DNA: TGTGCCAGCAGCCTCCTGACTAGCGGGAAAGCAGATACGCAGTATTTT
clone size: .; D gene: TRBD1; V gene: TRBV19; J gene: TRBJ1-6; CDR3 protein: CASSIKARGTGSLNSPLHF; CDR3 DNA: TGTGCCAGTAGTATAAAAGCAAGGGGGACAGGCTCCCTTAATTCACCCCTCCACTTT
clone size: .; D gene: TRBD2; V gene: TRBV5-8; J gene: TRBJ2-2; CDR3 protein: CASSAVWGSSGTGELFF; CDR3 DNA: TGTGCCAGCAGCGCAGTCTGGGGTTCTAGCGGCACCGGGGAGCTGTTTTTT
clone size: .; D gene: TRBD1; V gene: TRBV11-2; J gene: TRBJ1-2; CDR3 protein: CASSTASGTGVVYGYTF; CDR3 DNA: TGTGCCAGCAGCACGGCCAGCGGGACAGGGGTGGTCTATGGCTACACCTTC
clone size: .; D gene: TRBD1; V gene: TRBV30; J gene: TRBJ2-1; CDR3 protein: CAWSPDRYNEQFF; CDR3 DNA: TGTGCCTGGAGCCCGGACAGGTACAATGAGCAGTTCTTC
clone size: .; D gene: TRBD1; V gene: TRBV25-1; J gene: TRBJ1-3; CDR3 protein: CASSPRGISGNTIYF; CDR3 DNA: TGTGCCAGCAGCCCCAGGGGGATCTCTGGAAACACCATATATTTT
clone size: .; D gene: .; V gene: TRBV27; J gene: TRBJ2-6; CDR3 protein: CASSNSWSGANVLTF; CDR3 DNA: TGTGCCAGCAGTAACTCATGGTCTGGGGCCAACGTCCTGACTTTC
clone size: .; D gene: TRBD1; V gene: TRBV7-8; J gene: TRBJ2-1; CDR3 protein: CASSLVRAGTGDRSEQFF; CDR3 DNA: TGTGCCAGCAGCTTAGTCCGAGCCGGGACAGGGGATAGGAGTGAGCAGTTCTTC
clone size: many; D gene: TRBD1; V gene: TRBV7-9; J gene: TRBJ1-1; CDR3 protein: CASSLQGAMNTEAFF; CDR3 DNA: TGTGCCAGCAGCTTACAGGGGGCCATGAACACTGAAGCTTTCTTT
clone size: .; D gene: TRBD2; V gene: TRBV7-6; J gene: TRBJ2-3; CDR3 protein: CASSLAYPSGVITDTQYF; CDR3 DNA: TGTGCCAGCAGCTTAGCGTACCCCAGCGGGGTGATCACAGATACGCAGTATTTT
clone size: .; D gene: TRBD1; V gene: TRBV7-2; J gene: TRBJ2-5; CDR3 protein: CASSLTWPRTGQETQYF; CDR3 DNA: TGTGCCAGCAGCTTAACGTGGCCCCGGACAGGGCAAGAGACCCAGTACTTC
clone size: .; D gene: .; V gene: TRBV10-3; J gene: TRBJ1-1; CDR3 protein: CAIGGITEAFF; CDR3 DNA: TGTGCCATCGGGGGGATCACTGAAGCTTTCTTT
clone size: .; D gene: .; V gene: TRBV19; J gene: TRBJ2-7; CDR3 protein: CATSVGANSYEQYF; CDR3 DNA: TGTGCCACTTCGGTGGGGGCAAACTCCTACGAGCAGTACTTC
clone size: .; D gene: TRBD2; V gene: TRBV19; J gene: TRBJ2-2; CDR3 protein: CASSILAGNTGELFF; CDR3 DNA: TGTGCCAGTAGTATATTAGCGGGAAACACCGGGGAGCTGTTTTTT
clone size: .; D gene: .; V gene: TRBV19; J gene: TRBJ1-3; CDR3 protein: CASSPTGGPSGNTIYF; CDR3 DNA: TGTGCCAGTAGTCCGACGGGGGGCCCTTCTGGAAACACCATATATTTT
clone size: .; D gene: TRBD2; V gene: TRBV9; J gene: TRBJ2-3; CDR3 protein: CASSPPGLAPTDTQYF; CDR3 DNA: TGTGCCAGCAGCCCACCTGGACTAGCCCCCACAGATACGCAGTATTTT
clone size: .; D gene: TRBD1; V gene: TRBV7-2; J gene: TRBJ2-2; CDR3 protein: CASSRGTGGTTRELFF; CDR3 DNA: TGTGCCAGCAGCCGAGGGACAGGGGGCACCACCAGGGAGCTGTTTTTT
clone size: .; D gene: TRBD1; V gene: TRBV6-1; J gene: TRBJ2-2; CDR3 protein: CASSAGQGSGELFF; CDR3 DNA: TGTGCCAGCAGTGCCGGACAGGGCTCCGGGGAGCTGTTTTTT
clone size: .; D gene: TRBD1; V gene: TRBV5-1; J gene: TRBJ1-2; CDR3 protein: CASMSSDRANYGYTF; CDR3 DNA: TGCGCCAGCATGAGTTCGGACAGGGCTAACTATGGCTACACCTTC
clone size: few; D gene: TRBD2; V gene: TRBV5-1; J gene: TRBJ2-1; CDR3 protein: CASSGKLAGVSYEQFF; CDR3 DNA: TGCGCCAGCAGCGGAAAATTAGCGGGAGTATCTTATGAGCAGTTCTTC
clone size: .; D gene: .; V gene: TRBV11-3; J gene: TRBJ2-3; CDR3 protein: CASSFAGVGDTQYF; CDR3 DNA: TGTGCCAGCAGCTTCGCAGGGGTGGGTGATACGCAGTATTTT
clone size: .; D gene: .; V gene: TRBV5-1; J gene: TRBJ1-6; CDR3 protein: CASSAAEGNFSPLHF; CDR3 DNA: TGCGCCAGCAGCGCCGCGGAGGGTAACTTTTCACCCCTCCACTTT
clone size: .; D gene: .; V gene: TRBV28; J gene: TRBJ1-2; CDR3 protein: CASRQPGEGYGYTF; CDR3 DNA: TGTGCCAGCAGACAACCCGGGGAAGGCTATGGCTACACCTTC
clone size: .; D gene: .; V gene: TRBV25-1; J gene: TRBJ2-1; CDR3 protein: CASSEVGRAGRSYNEQFF; CDR3 DNA: TGTGCCAGCAGTGAAGTTGGCAGGGCGGGACGCTCCTACAATGAGCAGTTCTTC
clone size: few; D gene: .; V gene: TRBV27; J gene: TRBJ1-4; CDR3 protein: CASSLAGEGEKLFF; CDR3 DNA: TGTGCCAGCAGTTTAGCAGGAGAGGGTGAAAAACTGTTTTTT
clone size: once; D gene: .; V gene: TRBV6-5; J gene: TRBJ2-2; CDR3 protein: CASSSPGTGPGELFF; CDR3 DNA: TGTGCCAGCAGTTCCCCGGGAACGGGTCCCGGGGAGCTGTTTTTT
clone size: .; D gene: .; V gene: TRBV2; J gene: TRBJ2-1; CDR3 protein: CASSGRVFDEQFF; CDR3 DNA: TGTGCCAGCAGTGGCAGGGTTTTTGATGAGCAGTTCTTC
clone size: once; D gene: TRBD1; V gene: TRBV6-1; J gene: TRBJ1-3; CDR3 protein: CASRTGGSGNTIYF; CDR3 DNA: TGTGCCAGCAGGACAGGGGGCTCTGGAAACACCATATATTTT
clone size: few; D gene: TRBD1; V gene: TRBV15; J gene: TRBJ1-1; CDR3 protein: CATIDDRGNTRAFF; CDR3 DNA: TGTGCCACCATCGACGACAGGGGGAACACTAGAGCTTTCTTT